The TCR beta chain under discussion was sequenced for a study of CD8 T cells in ankylosing spondylitis. Quantitative 5'-RACE with molecular barcodes was used to make the TCR beta libraries. A single record per CDR3 protein comes from TCRdb applying MiXCR to the 5' RACE reads. The sample carries 350,000 to 550,000 distinct CDR3 sequences, roughly 25% recorded once. General study results and limits: CD8+ by phenotype, disease-linked clones were relatively rare in peripheral blood. Reported data indicate significant enrichment of disease-linked clones within matched ankylosing spondylitis synovial fluid. Seemingly characteristic of ankylosing spondylitis blood was a TCR beta motif consisting of about 8 highly homologous variants. Before this, some motif variants had been reported in reactive arthritis synovial fluid and blood.

From germline, CDR1 is DFQATT and CDR2 SNEGSKA (reference sequence). This CDR3 is built from 15 residues. To note about this clonotype: Its target is not known. At one end, the junction sequence differs from germline, possibly due to a read error.

Sequenced input: blood, either unsorted or a sorted T cell fraction (not recorded which). The TCR comes from a male donor with ankylosing spondylitis. The chain uses TRBV20-1 and TRBJ2-2, with TRBD2 matching over 9 bases. CDR3: CSARGLAGWHGELFF. Here the CDR3 DNA reads TGCAGTGCAAGAGGGCTAGCGGGATGGCACGGGGAGCTGTTTTTT.